The 2 T cell receptor beta chains reported below all come from one sample, sequenced in a study of shared clonotypes between healthy human individuals. TCRdb keeps only in-frame clones here, not all; method: immunoSEQ multiplex PCR. The sample consists of about 2 million clones, approximately 94% of them appearing once. Naive CD8 cells lacked CD45RO and underwent positive selection for CCR7, leaving out terminally differentiated effector memory CD45RA+ cells. The material sequenced was naive CD8+ T cells sorted from blood. The receptors shown here come from a man younger than 30 in good health.

The chain has TRBV4-1 and TRBJ1-1, with a possible D match to TRBD1 (5 bases). CDR1 is MGHRA and CDR2 is YSYEKL in the germline V gene. The length of the CDR3 is 15 residues. Trimming cost V 0 bases and J 5 bases, with 13 bases left between them. The CDR3 DNA reads TGCGCCAGCAGCCAAGAAACCAGGGTGGGAACTGAAGCTTTCTTT. It codes for CASSQETRVGTEAFF.

This clone has only one observation. This rearrangement joins TRBV9 to TRBJ2-1; 9 bases match TRBD1. Unmatched junction bases numbered 13, after V lost 0 bases and J lost 6 bases. Looked up from germline, CDR1 is SGDLS and CDR2 is YYNGEE. The CDR3 spans 18 residues. CDR3 sequence: CASSVGSKPTGGVNEQFF. The DNA for the CDR3 is TGTGCCAGCAGCGTAGGATCAAAACCGACAGGGGGGGTCAATGAGCAGTTCTTC.